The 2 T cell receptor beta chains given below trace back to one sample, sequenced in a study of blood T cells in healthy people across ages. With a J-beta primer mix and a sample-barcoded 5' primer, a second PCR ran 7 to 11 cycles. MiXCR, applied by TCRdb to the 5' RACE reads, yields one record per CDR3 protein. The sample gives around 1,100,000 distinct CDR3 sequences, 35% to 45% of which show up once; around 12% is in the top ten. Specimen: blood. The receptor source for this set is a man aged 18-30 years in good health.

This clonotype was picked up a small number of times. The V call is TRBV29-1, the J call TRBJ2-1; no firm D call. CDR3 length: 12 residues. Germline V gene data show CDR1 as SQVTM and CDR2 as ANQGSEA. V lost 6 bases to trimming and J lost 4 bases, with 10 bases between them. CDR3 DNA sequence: TGCAGCGTGGTGGTGTCGTACAATGAGCAGTTCTTC. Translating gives CSVVVSYNEQFF.

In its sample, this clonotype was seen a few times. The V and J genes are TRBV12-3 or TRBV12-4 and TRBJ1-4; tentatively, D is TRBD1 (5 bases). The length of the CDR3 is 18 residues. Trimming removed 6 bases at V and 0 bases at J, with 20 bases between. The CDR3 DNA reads TGTGCCAGCAGGGGGAGTGGGGCCAAGTTCCCAACTAATGAAAAACTGTTTTTT. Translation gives CASRGSGAKFPTNEKLFF.